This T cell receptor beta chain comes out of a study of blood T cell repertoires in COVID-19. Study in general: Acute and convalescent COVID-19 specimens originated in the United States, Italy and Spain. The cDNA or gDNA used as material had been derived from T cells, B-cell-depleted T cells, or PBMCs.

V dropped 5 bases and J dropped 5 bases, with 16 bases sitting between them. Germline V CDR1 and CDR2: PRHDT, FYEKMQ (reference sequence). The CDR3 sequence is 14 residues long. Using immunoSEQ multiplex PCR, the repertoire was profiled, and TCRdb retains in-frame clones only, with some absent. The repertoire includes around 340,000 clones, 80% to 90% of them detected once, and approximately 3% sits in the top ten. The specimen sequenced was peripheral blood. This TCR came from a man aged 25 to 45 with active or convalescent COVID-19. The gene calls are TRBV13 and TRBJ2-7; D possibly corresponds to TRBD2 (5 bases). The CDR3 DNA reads TGTGCCAGCAGCATGTGGCGCAGAGGGCACGAGCAGTACTTC. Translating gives CASSMWRRGHEQYF.